The 31 T cell receptor beta chains reported below all come from one sample, sequenced in a study of monozygotic twins with cystic fibrosis (dated by TCRdb to the early 2020s). Library preparation employed the immunoSEQ multiplex PCR assay. The immuneACCESS repertoire file appears here via TCRdb, limited to in-frame rearrangements. These files lack a portion of the clones; in checked studies, under half of the deficit traces to unresolved V genes, and the cause of the others is not known. The sample yields 30,000 or so clones; around 66% were counted once. Less than 0.8% of the sample rests with the top ten. The sample consisted of blood. These receptors were taken from a girl aged 10 to 17 with cystic fibrosis.

This clone was counted a few times. This chain joins TRBV19 and TRBJ2-4; D uncertain. The germline CDR1 and CDR2 sequences are LNHDA and SQIVND (reference sequence). Trimming shortened V by 1 base and J by 1 base, and 11 bases separated the two germline ends. This CDR3 has 16 residues. The CDR3 reads CASSIGPSMAKNIQYF. DNA for the CDR3: TGTGCCAGTAGTATAGGTCCTAGTATGGCCAAAAACATTCAGTACTTC.

The V gene is TRBV4-3, the J gene TRBJ2-6; 8 nucleotides match TRBD2. The CDR3 totals 19 residues. V gave up 0 bases and J gave up 0 bases; unmatched junction bases: 7. From germline, CDR1 is LGHNA and CDR2 YSLEER. The CDR3 DNA is TGCGCCAGCAGCCAAGACTTTCGCGGGAGGTCCTCTGGGGCCAACGTCCTGACTTTC. Its translation: CASSQDFRGRSSGANVLTF.

The chain combines TRBV7-9 with TRBJ1-1; D is uncertain. This CDR3 spans 11 amino acids. The V gene lost 1 base and the J gene lost 7 bases, with 4 bases spanning the gap. Germline V gene sequence: CDR1 SEHNR, CDR2 FQNEAQ (reference sequence). For the CDR3, the DNA is TGTGCCAGCAGCTTAGGTGTTGAAGCTTTCTTT. Amino acid sequence: CASSLGVEAFF.

CDR3 sequence (DNA): TGTGCCAGCTCACCACCTTCCTCGTACGAGCAGTACGTC. The encoded protein is CASSPPSSYEQYV. The rearrangement uses TRBV18 and TRBJ2-7; D gene uncertain. Germline CDR1 reads KGHSH; CDR2 reads LQKENI. V was cut by 0 bases and J by 4 bases, with 7 bases left in between. There are 13 residues in the CDR3.

This chain connects TRBV25-1 to TRBJ1-2, with D perhaps TRBD1 (5 bases). In germline, CDR1 is MGHDK, CDR2 SYGVNS. The CDR3 loop spans 13 amino acids. V was trimmed by 1 base and J by 14 bases, leaving 17 bases between them. The CDR3 bases are TGTGCCAGCAGTGAATCGGGGGGTACAGATTATACCTTC. It is translated as CASSESGGTDYTF.

This clone is a singleton in its sample. The chain recombines TRBV5-1 with TRBJ2-2; TRBD1 matches at 8 bases. The germline V gene encodes CDR1 SGHRS and CDR2 YFSETQ. CDR3 size: 15 residues. V trimming: 0 bases; J trimming: 7 bases; junction bases outside the gene matches: 5. CDR3 bases: TGCGCCAGCAGCTTGGTGCAGGGGGCCGGCGGGGAGCTGTTTTTT. Its protein is CASSLVQGAGGELFF.

The V gene is TRBV19, the J gene TRBJ2-2; D is possibly TRBD1 (6 bases). The germline gives CDR1 LNHDA, CDR2 SQIVND (reference sequence). The V gene lost 4 bases and the J gene lost 5 bases, with 17 bases spanning the gap. The CDR3 length is 16 residues. CDR3 coding DNA: TGTGCCAGTAGTACCACAGGGAACACAGTAACCGGGGAGCTGTTTTTT. Its translation: CASSTTGNTVTGELFF.

J is TRBJ1-4 and V is TRBV4-3, with D unclear. V lost 3 bases, J lost 0 bases, and 14 bases lay in between. The CDR3 runs 17 residues. Germline loops: CDR1 LGHNA, CDR2 YSLEER. As DNA, the CDR3 is TGCGCCAGCAGCCAGATGGTACGGACCGCAACTAATGAAAAACTGTTTTTT. Protein product: CASSQMVRTATNEKLFF.

This clone was seen only a few times. The chain links TRBV7-9 to TRBJ2-1; D might be TRBD1 (5 bases). This CDR3 is 17 amino acids long. Deletions cut 4 bases from V and 7 bases from J, with 23 bases between. The germline gives CDR1 SEHNR, CDR2 FQNEAQ (reference sequence). The CDR3 is CASSSSTDPGAWNEQFF. The CDR3 DNA reads as TGTGCCAGCAGCTCGTCGACCGATCCTGGGGCGTGGAATGAGCAGTTCTTC.

This chain connects TRBV15 to TRBJ1-1, with a weak D call TRBD1 (6 bases). This CDR3 has 12 residues. V dropped 6 bases and J dropped 11 bases, with 16 bases sitting between them. Germline V gene lookup returns CDR1 LNHNV and CDR2 YYDKDF (reference sequence). The DNA of the CDR3 is TGTGCCACCAGAGTGGGGGCGGGTAGTGCTTTCTTT. It is translated as CATRVGAGSAFF. The full variable domain, rest sourced from reference TRBV15 and TRBJ1-1, is DAMVIQNPRYQVTQFGKPVTLSCSQTLNHNVMYWYQQKSSQAPKLLFHYYDKDFNNEADTPDNFQSRRPNTSFCFLDIRSPGLGDTAMYLCATRVGAGSAFFGQGTRLTVV.

The chain uses TRBV7-2 and TRBJ2-3; D is uncertain. The V gene's germline CDR1 is SGHTA and CDR2 FQGNSA. V was shortened by 1 base and J by 4 bases, with 9 bases between the two germline ends. This CDR3 region has 14 residues. The CDR3: CASSLEASSDTQYF. The CDR3 DNA reads as TGTGCCAGCAGCTTAGAGGCCAGTTCAGATACGCAGTATTTT.

CDR3 sequence reads: CASSLSPRRGYTF. CDR3 bases: TGTGCCAGCAGTTTATCCCCTAGGAGGGGCTACACCTTC. The chain combines TRBV28 with TRBJ1-2; D gene uncertain. Germline values: CDR1 MDHEN, CDR2 SYDVKM. The CDR3 length is 13 residues. V gave up 1 base and J gave up 8 bases, with 11 bases separating them.

In nucleotides, the CDR3 is TGTGCCAGCAGTTACGGAGTAGGGTCCGGGACATCAGGCTACACCTTC. It translates to CASSYGVGSGTSGYTF. This sequence joins TRBV6-6 and TRBJ1-2; TRBD1 is a possible D gene (6 bases). From germline, CDR1 is MNHNY and CDR2 SVGAGI (reference sequence). This CDR3 comprises 16 residues. V shed 2 bases and J shed 8 bases, with 21 bases lying between them.

This clone was detected a few times. The rearrangement uses TRBV19 and TRBJ1-1; 7 bases line up with TRBD1. The CDR3 loop spans 16 amino acids. With 5 bases clipped from V and 0 bases from J, the junction kept 9 bases outside the gene matches. Germline CDR1 LNHDA, CDR2 SQIVND (reference sequence). CDR3 sequence (DNA): TGTGCCAGTAGTCCGACAACAGGGGCGATGAACACTGAAGCTTTCTTT. It specifies CASSPTTGAMNTEAFF.

The chain carries TRBV6-6 and TRBJ2-2; possible D gene TRBD2, 5 bases. Germline loops: CDR1 MNHNY, CDR2 SVGAGI (reference sequence). Trimming took 5 bases from V and 6 from J, leaving 13 bases between them. The CDR3 has 14 residues. The CDR3 region has the DNA TGTGCCAGCAGTCACACCCACGGGGCCGGGGAGCTGTTTTTT. Its protein is CASSHTHGAGELFF.

The chain carries TRBV4-3 and TRBJ2-1; 13 nucleotides agree with TRBD2. This CDR3 is 16 amino acids long. The germline V gene has CDR1 LGHNA and CDR2 YSLEER. V gave up 1 base and J gave up 6 bases; unmatched junction bases: 3. The CDR3 spells CASSQATSGRFNEQFF. Here the CDR3 DNA reads TGCGCCAGCAGCCAAGCGACTAGCGGGAGGTTCAATGAGCAGTTCTTC.

The V and J genes are TRBV21-1 and TRBJ2-7; the table's D call TRBD1 went unverified against the DNA. TRBV21-1 is labeled a pseudogene. There are 16 residues in the CDR3. The CDR3 region has the DNA TGTGCCAGCAGGTTAACAGGGGTAGGATATCCCTACGAGCAGTACGTC. It translates to CASRLTGVGYPYEQYV.

This chain connects TRBV7-2 to TRBJ2-7, with 7 bases aligning to TRBD1. This CDR3 comprises 14 residues. Per germline, CDR1 SGHTA and CDR2 FQGNSA. Losses at the gene ends were 3 bases for V and 4 bases for J; bases not matched to a gene: 6. CDR3 residues: CASSFRDSDYEQYF. DNA for the CDR3: TGTGCCAGCAGCTTCCGGGACAGTGATTACGAGCAGTACTTC.

This clone has just a few counts. The chain has TRBV18 and TRBJ1-1; a weak D match, TRBD1 (6 bases). The V end was cut by 3 bases, the J end by 0 bases, with 14 bases between. Germline V gives CDR1 KGHSH, CDR2 LQKENI. This CDR3 is 16 amino acids long. The CDR3 sequence is CASSPYRDSVNTEAFF. CDR3 bases: TGTGCCAGCTCACCTTACAGGGATTCTGTGAACACTGAAGCTTTCTTT. Combining the CDR3 with reference TRBV18 and TRBJ1-1 gives the whole variable domain NAGVMQNPRHLVRRRGQEARLRCSPMKGHSHVYWYRQLPEEGLKFMVYLQKENIIDESGMPKERFSAEFPKEGPSILRIQQVVRGDSAAYFCASSPYRDSVNTEAFFGQGTRLTVV.

J is TRBJ2-2 and V is TRBV9; D remains unclear. V shed 3 bases and J shed 4 bases, with 1 base lying between them. The CDR3 is 11 amino acids. Germline V gene sequence: CDR1 SGDLS, CDR2 YYNGEE. This CDR3 reads CASSGTGELFF. The CDR3 DNA reads as TGTGCCAGCAGCGGCACCGGGGAGCTGTTTTTT.

This sequence joins TRBV7-2 and TRBJ2-1, with D perhaps being TRBD1 or TRBD2 (5 bases each). Trimming shortened V by 6 bases and J by 10 bases, and 16 bases separated the two germline ends. The CDR3 loop spans 13 amino acids. Germline CDR1 SGHTA, CDR2 FQGNSA. The CDR3 spells CASRAGTEGEQFF. For the CDR3, the DNA is TGTGCCAGCAGAGCCGGGACCGAGGGCGAGCAGTTCTTC.

This clone was counted a few times. The V and J genes are TRBV27 and TRBJ2-7; 8 nucleotides line up with TRBD2. The CDR3 sequence is 14 residues long. V shed 1 base, J shed 4 bases, and the junction held 3 bases outside the gene matches. The germline CDR1 and CDR2 sequences are MNHEY and SMNVEV (reference sequence). The CDR3 sequence: CASSLFTSGYEQYF. The CDR3 region has the DNA TGTGCCAGCAGTTTATTCACTAGCGGTTACGAGCAGTACTTC.

In this sample, this clone turned up a few times. V and J are TRBV11-2 and TRBJ2-7, with D tentatively TRBD1 or TRBD2 (7 bases each). The germline CDR1 and CDR2 sequences are SGHAT and FQNNGV. The CDR3 sequence is 14 residues long. Trimming shortened V by 4 bases and J by 2 bases, and 12 bases separated the two germline ends. The CDR3 sequence is CASSSGGVAYEQYF. The DNA for the CDR3 is TGTGCCAGCAGCTCAGGGGGGGTAGCCTACGAGCAGTACTTC.

The chain recombines TRBV5-1 with TRBJ1-2; D is ambiguous. Between the trimmed V and J ends, which lost 4 bases and 5 bases, there was a span of 9 bases. Per the germline V gene, CDR1 is SGHRS and CDR2 is YFSETQ. The CDR3 loop spans 12 amino acids. CDR3 region: CASSGEHYGYTF. In nucleotides, the CDR3 is TGCGCCAGCAGCGGCGAGCATTATGGCTACACCTTC.

The sample holds a few counts of this clone. The rearrangement links TRBV28 to TRBJ2-1, with 8 nucleotides matching TRBD2. V was clipped by 7 bases and J by 7 bases; unmatched bases: 12. The germline CDR1 and CDR2 sequences are MDHEN and SYDVKM. The CDR3 extends over 15 amino acids. The CDR3 DNA reads TGTGCCAGCAAACTAGGACCTAGCGGGTGGAATGAGCAGTTCTTC. Residues: CASKLGPSGWNEQFF.

This clone occurred a few times. The chain has TRBV18 and TRBJ2-1; 8 bases map to TRBD1. The junction had 5 bases not matched to a gene; V was cut back by 2 bases and J by 8 bases. The CDR3 totals 14 residues. Germline V CDR1 and CDR2: KGHSH, LQKENI. The CDR3 reads CASSPTGGRDEQFF. The CDR3 coding sequence is TGTGCCAGCTCACCAACAGGGGGTAGAGATGAGCAGTTCTTC.

The chain uses TRBV28 and TRBJ2-6; D is unclear. Trimming removed 1 base from V and 0 bases from J, with 7 bases in between. CDR1 and CDR2 from the germline V gene are MDHEN and SYDVKM. CDR3 length equals 16 residues. CDR3 sequence: CASSLLGSSGANVLTF. DNA of the CDR3: TGTGCCAGCAGTTTATTAGGTAGCTCTGGGGCCAACGTCCTGACTTTC.

This chain connects TRBV6-6 to TRBJ1-5; possible D gene TRBD1, 6 bases. Germline CDR1 reads MNHNY; CDR2 reads SVGAGI (reference sequence). Trimming took off 5 bases at V and 5 bases at J, with 19 bases between the two ends. CDR3 length: 16 residues. CDR3 nucleotide sequence: TGTGCCAGCAGTCAAAGGATCAGGGGCGGGGATCAGCCCCAGCATTTT. Its protein is CASSQRIRGGDQPQHF.

This chain uses TRBV4-2 with TRBJ1-2; the match to TRBD1 covers 7 bases. The V and J ends lost 0 bases and 2 bases, in that order; junction bases with no gene match: 3. CDR3 size: 15 residues. CDR1 LGHNA and CDR2 YNFKEQ come from the germline V gene. In nucleotides, the CDR3 is TGTGCCAGCAGCCAAGAGGCGACAGGGAACTATGGCTACACCTTC. Residues: CASSQEATGNYGYTF.

The CDR3 here is CASSPPRLAGPNNEQFF. CDR3 in DNA: TGTGCCAGCAGCCCCCCCCGTCTAGCGGGACCTAACAATGAGCAGTTCTTC. The V gene is TRBV5-4, the J gene TRBJ2-1; TRBD2 agrees at 9 bases. Germline-derived CDR1 and CDR2 are SGHNT and YYREEE (reference sequence). CDR3 length equals 17 residues. J was trimmed by 5 bases and V by 4 bases; bases with no gene match: 13.

This clone came up a few times. The rearrangement links TRBV2 to TRBJ1-1; no definite D call. Trimming shortened V by 7 bases and J by 8 bases, and 14 bases separated the two germline ends. CDR3 length equals 12 residues. Germline assignment: CDR1 SNHLY and CDR2 FYNNEI. CDR3 DNA sequence: TGTGCCAGCAACCACGACCCGTCCGAAGCTTTCTTT. Protein sequence: CASNHDPSEAFF.